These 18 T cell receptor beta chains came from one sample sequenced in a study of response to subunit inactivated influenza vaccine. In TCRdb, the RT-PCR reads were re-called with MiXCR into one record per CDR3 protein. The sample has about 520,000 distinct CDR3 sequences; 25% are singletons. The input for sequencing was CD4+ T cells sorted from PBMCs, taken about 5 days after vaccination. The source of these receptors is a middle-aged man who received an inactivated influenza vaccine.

The CDR3 sequence is CASRVAGVYEQYF. The CDR3, as DNA: TGCGCCAGCAGAGTAGCGGGAGTCTACGAGCAGTACTTC. J is TRBJ2-7 and V is TRBV5-1, with 9 nucleotides matching TRBD2. V shed 5 bases and J 3 bases; nucleotides not matched to a gene: 3. The CDR3 covers 13 residues. Per the germline V gene, CDR1 is SGHRS and CDR2 is YFSETQ.

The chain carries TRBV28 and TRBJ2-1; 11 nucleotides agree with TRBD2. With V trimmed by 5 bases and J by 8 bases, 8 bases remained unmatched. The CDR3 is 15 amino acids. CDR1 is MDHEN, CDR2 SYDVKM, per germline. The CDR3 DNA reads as TGTGCCAGCAGTACACTAGCGGGAGAGGCATATGAGCAGTTCTTC. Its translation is CASSTLAGEAYEQFF.

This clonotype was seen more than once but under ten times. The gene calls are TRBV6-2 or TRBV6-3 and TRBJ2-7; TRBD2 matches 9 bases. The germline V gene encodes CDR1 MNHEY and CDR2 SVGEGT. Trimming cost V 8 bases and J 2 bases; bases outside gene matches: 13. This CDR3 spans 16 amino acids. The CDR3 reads CASGKPPSGTAYEQYF. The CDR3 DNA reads TGTGCCAGCGGCAAACCACCTAGCGGGACCGCCTACGAGCAGTACTTC.

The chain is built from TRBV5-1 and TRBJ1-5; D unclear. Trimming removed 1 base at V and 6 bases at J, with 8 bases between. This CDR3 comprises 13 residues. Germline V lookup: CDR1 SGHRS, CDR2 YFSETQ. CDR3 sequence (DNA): TGCGCCAGCAGCTTGATGAGCGGTCAGCCCCAGCATTTT. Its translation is CASSLMSGQPQHF.

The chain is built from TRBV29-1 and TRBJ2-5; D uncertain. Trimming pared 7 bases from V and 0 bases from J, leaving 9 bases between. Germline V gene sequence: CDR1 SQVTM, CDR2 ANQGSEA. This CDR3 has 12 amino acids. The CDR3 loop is CSAAGYQETQYF. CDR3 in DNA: TGCAGCGCCGCAGGATACCAAGAGACCCAGTACTTC.

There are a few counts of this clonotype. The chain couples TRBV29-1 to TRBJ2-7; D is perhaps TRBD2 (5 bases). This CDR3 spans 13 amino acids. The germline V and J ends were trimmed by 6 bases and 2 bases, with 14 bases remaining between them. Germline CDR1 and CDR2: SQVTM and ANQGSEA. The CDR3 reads CSVIRTGTYEQYF. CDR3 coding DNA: TGCAGCGTCATACGGACGGGAACCTACGAGCAGTACTTC.

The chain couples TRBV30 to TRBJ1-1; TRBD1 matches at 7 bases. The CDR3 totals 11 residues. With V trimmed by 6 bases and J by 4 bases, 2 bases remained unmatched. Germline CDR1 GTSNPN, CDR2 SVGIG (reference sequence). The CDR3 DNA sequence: TGTGCCTGCAACAGGGGCACTGAAGCTTTCTTT. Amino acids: CACNRGTEAFF.

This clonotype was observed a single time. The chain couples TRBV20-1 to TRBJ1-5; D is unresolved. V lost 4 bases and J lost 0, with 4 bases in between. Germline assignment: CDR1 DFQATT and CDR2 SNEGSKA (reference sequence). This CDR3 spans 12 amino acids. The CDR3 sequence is CSAKLSNQPQHF. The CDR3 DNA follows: TGCAGTGCTAAACTTAGCAATCAGCCCCAGCATTTT.

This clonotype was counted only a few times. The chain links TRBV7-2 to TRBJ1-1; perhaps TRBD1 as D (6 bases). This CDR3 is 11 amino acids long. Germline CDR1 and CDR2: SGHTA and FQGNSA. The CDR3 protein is CAGGANTEAFF. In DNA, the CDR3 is TGTGCAGGGGGGGCGAACACTGAAGCTTTCTTT.

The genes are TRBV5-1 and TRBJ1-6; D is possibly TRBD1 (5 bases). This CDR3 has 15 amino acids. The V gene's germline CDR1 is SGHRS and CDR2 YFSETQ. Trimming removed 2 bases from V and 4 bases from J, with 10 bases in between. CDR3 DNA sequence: TGCGCCAGCAGCTTCGGACACGAGTATAATTCACCCCTCCACTTT. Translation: CASSFGHEYNSPLHF. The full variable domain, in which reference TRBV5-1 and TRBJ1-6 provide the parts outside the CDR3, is KAGVTQTPRYLIKTRGQQVTLSCSPISGHRSVSWYQQTPGQGLQFLFEYFSETQRNKGNFPGRFSGRQFSNSRSEMNVSTLELGDSALYLCASSFGHEYNSPLHFGNGTRLTVT.

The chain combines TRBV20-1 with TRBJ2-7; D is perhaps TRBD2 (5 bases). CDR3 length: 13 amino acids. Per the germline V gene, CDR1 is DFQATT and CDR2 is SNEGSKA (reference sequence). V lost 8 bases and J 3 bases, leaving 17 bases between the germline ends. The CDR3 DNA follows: TGCAGTCCTACCCGGGCGGAGGACTACGAGCAGTACTTC. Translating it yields CSPTRAEDYEQYF.

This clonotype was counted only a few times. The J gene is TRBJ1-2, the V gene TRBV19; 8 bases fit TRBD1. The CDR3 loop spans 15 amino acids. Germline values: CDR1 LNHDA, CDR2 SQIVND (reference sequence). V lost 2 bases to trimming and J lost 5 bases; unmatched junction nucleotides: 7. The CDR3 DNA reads TGTGCCAGTAGTATACAGGGGGCAGGCGAGTATGGCTACACCTTC. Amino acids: CASSIQGAGEYGYTF.

CDR3: CASSLANTGGEQFF. In DNA form, the CDR3 reads TGTGCCAGCAGTTTAGCCAACACAGGTGGTGAGCAGTTCTTC. The chain joins TRBV12-3 or TRBV12-4 to TRBJ2-1, with a possible D match to TRBD1 (5 bases). This CDR3 contains 14 residues. V was cut by 0 bases and J by 9 bases, with 12 bases left in between.

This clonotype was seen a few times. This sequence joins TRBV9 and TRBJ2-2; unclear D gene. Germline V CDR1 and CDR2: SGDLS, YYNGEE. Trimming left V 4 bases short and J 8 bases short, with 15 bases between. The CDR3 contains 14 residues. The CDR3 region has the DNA TGTGCCAGCAGCCCCCGGAGCAGCTCTGGGGAGCTGTTTTTT. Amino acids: CASSPRSSSGELFF. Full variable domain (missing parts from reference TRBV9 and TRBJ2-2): DSGVTQTPKHLITATGQRVTLRCSPRSGDLSVYWYQQSLDQGLQFLIQYYNGEERAKGNILERFSAQQFPDLHSELNLSSLELGDSALYFCASSPRSSSGELFFGEGSRLTVL.

CDR3 nucleotide sequence: TGTGCCAGCACCCAGGGAGTCGGGGGAGAGACCCAGTACTTC. It translates to CASTQGVGGETQYF. V is TRBV21-1 and J is TRBJ2-5; TRBD1, the table's D call, lacks a check against the DNA. TRBV21-1 is recorded as a pseudogene. The CDR3 has 14 amino acids.

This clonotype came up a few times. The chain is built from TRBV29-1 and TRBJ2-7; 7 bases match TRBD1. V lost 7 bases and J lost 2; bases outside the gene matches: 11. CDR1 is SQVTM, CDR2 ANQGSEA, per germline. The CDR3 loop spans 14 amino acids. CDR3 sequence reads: CSASSSGTAYEQYF. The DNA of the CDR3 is TGCAGCGCTTCCTCTTCCGGGACAGCCTACGAGCAGTACTTC.

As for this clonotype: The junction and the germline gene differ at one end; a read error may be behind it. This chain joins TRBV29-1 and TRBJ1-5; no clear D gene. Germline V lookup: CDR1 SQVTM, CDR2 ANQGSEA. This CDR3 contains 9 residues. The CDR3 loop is CSGELRQHF. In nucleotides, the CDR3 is TGCAGCGGTGAATTGCGCCAGCATTTT.

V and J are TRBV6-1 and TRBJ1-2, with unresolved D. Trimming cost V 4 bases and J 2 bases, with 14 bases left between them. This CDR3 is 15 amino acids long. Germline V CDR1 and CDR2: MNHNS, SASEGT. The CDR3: CASSVTAHSNYGYTF. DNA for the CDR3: TGTGCCAGCAGTGTGACTGCCCATTCCAACTATGGCTACACCTTC.